Following are 21 T cell receptor beta chains from one sample sequenced in a study of regulatory T cells in long-lasting Graves disease. In building TCR beta libraries, iRepertoire HTBI primers were used together with Arm-PCR of CDR3 regions. TCRdb reanalysed the multiplex PCR reads using MiXCR and keeps one entry per CDR3 protein. The data show some 330,000 distinct CDR3 sequences, roughly 25% seen once. Regarding time point: persistent/refractory GD, antithyroid drugs over 5 years with positive TRAb. PBMCs provided the RNA from which the TCR library was made. The sample here was peripheral blood mononuclear cells (PBMCs), taken when the disease was refractory, from a patient treated with antithyroid drugs. The origin of the receptors is a woman aged 40-49 years with Graves disease.

CDR3 sequence reads: CASSLVYQGPIYF. CDR3 DNA sequence: TGTGCCAGCAGCTTAGTGTATCAGGGACCGATATATTTT. The genes are TRBV11-2 and TRBJ1-3; possibly TRBD1 for D (5 bases). This CDR3 is 13 amino acids long. Looked up from germline, CDR1 is SGHAT and CDR2 is FQNNGV. V was trimmed by 1 base and J by 13 bases, leaving 14 bases between them.

The gene calls are TRBV20-1 and TRBJ2-7, with TRBD2 matching over 8 bases. This CDR3 is built from 15 residues. Trimming cost V 4 bases and J 2 bases; bases outside gene matches: 10. Germline CDR1 is DFQATT and CDR2 is SNEGSKA (reference sequence). CDR3 amino acids: CSAILYSGATYEQYF. In nucleotides, the CDR3 is TGCAGTGCTATACTCTATAGCGGGGCTACCTACGAGCAGTACTTC.

In this sample, this clonotype turned up many times. V is TRBV2 and J is TRBJ2-7; D not certain. The V end was cut by 5 bases, the J end by 0 bases, with 14 bases between. The germline V gene has CDR1 SNHLY and CDR2 FYNNEI. The CDR3 is 15 amino acids. CDR3 nucleotides: TGTGCCAGCAGTTCCGGGCCCATAAGCTCCTACGAGCAGTACTTC. Encoded protein: CASSSGPISSYEQYF.

CDR3 nucleotide sequence: TGTGCCAGCAGTGACTCGGACAACAATGAGCAGTTCTTC. Encoded protein: CASSDSDNNEQFF. The chain is built from TRBV6-4 and TRBJ2-1, with D maybe TRBD1 (5 bases). Germline V gene lookup returns CDR1 MRHNA and CDR2 SNTAGT. With 0 bases removed from V and 5 bases from J, the gap between germline ends came to 5 bases. This CDR3 is 13 amino acids long.

This clonotype was observed a few times. The chain links TRBV20-1 to TRBJ1-5; D not resolved. The CDR3 length is 11 residues. Germline V gene lookup returns CDR1 DFQATT and CDR2 SNEGSKA (reference sequence). V was pared by 5 bases and J by 8 bases, with 10 bases between. CDR3: CSAPATEPQHF. CDR3 in DNA: TGCAGTGCTCCCGCTACGGAGCCCCAGCATTTT.

CDR3 nucleotide sequence: TGTGCCAGTAGTATAGGATCTGCATGGGTAGATGAGCAGTTCTTC. Translation gives CASSIGSAWVDEQFF. V is TRBV19 and J is TRBJ2-1; D not resolved. Germline lookup yields CDR1 LNHDA and CDR2 SQIVND (reference sequence). The CDR3 contains 15 residues. V was trimmed by 1 base and J by 8 bases, leaving 15 bases between them.

This clonotype occurred many times. At one end the junction does not follow the germline gene, possibly because of a read error. The rearrangement joins TRBV28 to TRBJ2-4, with D hard to call. CDR3 length: 16 amino acids. CDR1 and CDR2 (germline): MDHEN, SYDVKM. The CDR3 region has the DNA TGTGCCAGCAGTTTACAAGCCTTAAGAGGAAAAAATATTCAGTACTTC. Translation: CASSLQALRGKNIQYF.

This clonotype was seen repeatedly, ten times or more. CDR3 region: CASSGGGVRGGEQYF. The CDR3 coding sequence is TGTGCCAGCAGTGGTGGGGGAGTCCGGGGAGGAGAGCAGTACTTC. The chain employs TRBV2 and TRBJ2-7, with D perhaps TRBD2 (6 bases). Trimming removed 4 bases from V and 7 bases from J, with 20 bases in between. CDR1 and CDR2 (germline): SNHLY, FYNNEI. The CDR3 is 15 residues long.

The sample holds many counts of this clonotype. V gene TRBV27 combines with J gene TRBJ2-7, with D possibly matching TRBD2 (5 bases). CDR1 and CDR2 (germline): MNHEY, SMNVEV (reference sequence). V was clipped by 5 bases and J by 5 bases, with 10 bases between them. The CDR3 covers 12 residues. CDR3 amino acids: CASSHGNDEQYF. CDR3 DNA sequence: TGTGCCAGCAGTCACGGGAATGACGAGCAGTACTTC.

This clonotype has a count of ten or more. The chain joins TRBV28 to TRBJ1-3; D is undetermined. Trimming took off 3 bases at V and 2 bases at J, with 5 bases between the two ends. From germline, CDR1 is MDHEN and CDR2 SYDVKM. This CDR3 spans 13 amino acids. The CDR3 nucleotides are TGTGCCAGCAGTTTCCAGACTGGAAACACCATATATTTT. Amino acids: CASSFQTGNTIYF.

The J gene is TRBJ1-5, the V gene TRBV2; 9 bases are shared with TRBD1. This CDR3 spans 14 amino acids. The J segment lost 0 bases and the V segment lost 8 bases, leaving 2 bases of the junction unmatched. Looked up from germline, CDR1 is SNHLY and CDR2 is FYNNEI. The chain's CDR3 is CASGDRVSNQPQHF. The CDR3, as DNA: TGTGCCAGCGGGGACAGGGTTAGCAATCAGCCCCAGCATTTT.

This clonotype was seen only once. The chain links TRBV6-1 to TRBJ2-7; 11 bases agree with TRBD2. Trimming cost V 6 bases and J 1 base; bases outside gene matches: 5. Germline loops: CDR1 MNHNS, CDR2 SASEGT. This CDR3 is 15 amino acids long. The CDR3 spells CASRLTSGSSYEQYV. The CDR3 DNA reads as TGTGCCAGCAGACTCACTAGCGGGAGTTCCTACGAGCAGTACGTC.

The V gene is TRBV9, the J gene TRBJ2-1; 8 nucleotides agree with TRBD2. The DNA end is a closer match to TRBJ2-5, so the J assignment may be wrong. Germline V gene lookup returns CDR1 SGDLS and CDR2 YYNGEE. The CDR3 loop spans 19 amino acids. The CDR3, as DNA: TGTGCCAGCAGCGCTCTGGGGCTAGCGGGCAACTCCCCCCAAGAGACCCAGTACTTC. It specifies CASSALGLAGNSPQETQYF.

In its sample, this clonotype was seen a few times. The chain employs TRBV15 and TRBJ1-2, with 9 bases identical to TRBD1. CDR1 and CDR2 (germline): LNHNV, YYDKDF (reference sequence). V lost 0 bases, J lost 4 bases, and 9 bases stayed unmatched. This CDR3 is built from 17 residues. The DNA for the CDR3 is TGTGCCACCAGCAGAGATCGGGCGACAGGGGGGCCCTATGGCTACACCTTC. Translated, it gives CATSRDRATGGPYGYTF.

This clonotype was found a few times. V usage is TRBV18 and J usage is TRBJ2-5, with TRBD1 as a possible D gene (6 bases). CDR1 is KGHSH, CDR2 LQKENI, per germline. With 1 base removed from V and 7 bases from J, the gap between germline ends came to 16 bases. This CDR3 has 15 amino acids. CDR3 residues: CASSPRDAGEGTQYF. The DNA for the CDR3 is TGTGCCAGCTCACCACGTGACGCAGGGGAAGGGACCCAGTACTTC.

Many counts were recorded for this clonotype. The V and J genes are TRBV29-1 and TRBJ2-5; D possibly matches TRBD1 or TRBD2 (5 bases each). The CDR3 consists of 13 residues. The V gene's germline CDR1 is SQVTM and CDR2 ANQGSEA. V was pared by 7 bases and J by 1 base, with 13 bases between. The DNA of the CDR3 is TGCAGCGGTTCAACGGGGACCCAAGAGACCCAGTACTTC. Translated, it gives CSGSTGTQETQYF.

The chain has TRBV27 and TRBJ2-6; TRBD1 aligns across 7 bases. The germline V gene has CDR1 MNHEY and CDR2 SMNVEV (reference sequence). The junction had 9 bases not matched to a gene; V was cut back by 6 bases and J by 4 bases. This CDR3 comprises 16 residues. The CDR3 reads CASRRQGSPGANVLTF. CDR3 in DNA: TGTGCCAGCAGGAGACAGGGCTCCCCCGGGGCCAACGTCCTGACTTTC.

Ten or more counts support this clonotype. The CDR3 nucleotides read TGTGCCAGCAGTGAGAGGGGGGGGAATGGCTACACCTTC. It specifies CASSERGGNGYTF. The chain combines TRBV2 with TRBJ1-2; tentative D call: TRBD1 (6 bases). The CDR3 is made up of 13 amino acids. Per the germline V gene, CDR1 is SNHLY and CDR2 is FYNNEI. V shed 3 bases and J shed 6 bases, with 11 bases lying between them.

This clonotype has ten or more counts. The rearrangement uses TRBV27 and TRBJ2-7; D remains ambiguous. The germline V and J ends were trimmed by 3 bases and 7 bases, with 13 bases remaining between them. The CDR3 is 13 residues long. The germline V gene has CDR1 MNHEY and CDR2 SMNVEV (reference sequence). DNA of the CDR3: TGTGCCAGCAGTTTTTTTACCGGTTCGGAGCAGTACTTC. This sequence encodes CASSFFTGSEQYF.

CDR3 residues: CASSKDRASYNEQFF. In DNA, the CDR3 is TGTGCCAGCAGCAAAGACAGGGCGTCATACAATGAGCAGTTCTTC. V usage is TRBV7-2 and J usage is TRBJ2-1; 7 nucleotides align to TRBD1. CDR1 and CDR2 (germline): SGHTA, FQGNSA. Trimming removed 5 bases from V and 4 bases from J; junction bases left unmatched: 8. The CDR3 has 15 residues.

Comments on this clonotype: A clone one base away is much larger, so this may be a read error. The chain recombines TRBV28 with TRBJ1-5; 7 positions agree with TRBD1. The V and J ends lost 4 bases and 5 bases, in that order; junction bases with no gene match: 17. Germline loops: CDR1 MDHEN, CDR2 SYDVKM. This CDR3 spans 18 amino acids. CDR3: CASSSIRFMTGRDQPQHF. Here the CDR3 DNA reads TGTGCCAGCAGTTCTATACGGTTTATGACAGGGAGGGATCAGCCCCAGCATTTT.